This T cell receptor (beta chain) derives from a study of blood T cell repertoires in COVID-19. Study details: Sites across the United States, Italy and Spain contributed samples from acute and convalescent COVID-19.

Trimming removed 6 bases at V and 3 bases at J, with 11 bases between. There are 13 residues in the CDR3. The germline V gene has CDR1 ENHRY and CDR2 SYGVKD. In the original processing: The authors estimated nucleated cell counts from reference gene primer amplification. The repertoire was sequenced with immunoSEQ multiplex PCR; TCRdb's copy has only in-frame clones and lacks some. The DNA was the basis for D and trimming; V, J and clone size are from that table. Altogether around 380,000 clones are present, roughly four fifths being singletons, with the ten largest covering around 1.1%. The chain combines TRBV10-3 with TRBJ1-1, with D possibly matching TRBD1 (5 bases). The material sequenced was peripheral blood. This TCR was sampled from a human donor with acute or convalescent COVID-19. The donor label of this sample is uncertain. The CDR3 nucleotides read TGTGCCATCAGGATTCAGGGATACACTGAAGCTTTCTTT. Protein sequence: CAIRIQGYTEAFF.